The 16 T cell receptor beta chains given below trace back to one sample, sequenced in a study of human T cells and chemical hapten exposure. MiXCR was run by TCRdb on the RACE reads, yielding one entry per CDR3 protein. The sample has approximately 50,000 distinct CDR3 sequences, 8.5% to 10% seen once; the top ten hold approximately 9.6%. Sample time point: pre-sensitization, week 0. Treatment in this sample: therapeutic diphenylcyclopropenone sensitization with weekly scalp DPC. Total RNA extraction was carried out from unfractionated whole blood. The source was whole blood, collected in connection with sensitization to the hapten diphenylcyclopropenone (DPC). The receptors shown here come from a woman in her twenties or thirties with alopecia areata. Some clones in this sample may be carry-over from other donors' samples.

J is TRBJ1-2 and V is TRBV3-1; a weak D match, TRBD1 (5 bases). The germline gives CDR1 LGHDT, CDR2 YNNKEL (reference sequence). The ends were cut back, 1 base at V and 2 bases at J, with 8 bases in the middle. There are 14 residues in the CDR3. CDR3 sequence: CASSQGGSNYGYTF. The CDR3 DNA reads TGTGCCAGCAGCCAAGGGGGGTCGAACTATGGCTACACCTTC.

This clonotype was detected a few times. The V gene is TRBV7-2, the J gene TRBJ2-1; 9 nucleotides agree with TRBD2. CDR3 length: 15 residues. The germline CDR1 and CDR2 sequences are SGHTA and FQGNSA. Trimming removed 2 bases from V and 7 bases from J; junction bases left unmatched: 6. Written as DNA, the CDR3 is TGTGCCAGCAGCTTATTTGCGGGGGGGCCTAATGAGCAGTTCTTC. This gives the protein CASSLFAGGPNEQFF.

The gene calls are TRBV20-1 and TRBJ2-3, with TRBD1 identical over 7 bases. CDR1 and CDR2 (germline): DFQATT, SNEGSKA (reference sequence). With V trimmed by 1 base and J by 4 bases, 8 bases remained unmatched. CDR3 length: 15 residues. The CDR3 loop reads CSARGSAGGADTQYF. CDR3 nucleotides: TGCAGTGCTAGAGGATCGGCAGGGGGAGCAGATACGCAGTATTTT.

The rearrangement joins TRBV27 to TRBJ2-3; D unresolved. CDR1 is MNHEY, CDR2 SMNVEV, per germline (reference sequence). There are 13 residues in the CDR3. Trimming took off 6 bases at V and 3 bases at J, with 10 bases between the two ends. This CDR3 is CASRRDGTDTQYF. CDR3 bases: TGTGCCAGCAGACGTGATGGGACAGATACGCAGTATTTT.

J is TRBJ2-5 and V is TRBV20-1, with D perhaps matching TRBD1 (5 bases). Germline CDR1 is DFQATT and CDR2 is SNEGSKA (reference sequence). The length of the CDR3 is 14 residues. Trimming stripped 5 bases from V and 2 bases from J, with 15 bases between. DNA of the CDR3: TGCAGTGCTCGACAGCCGCGCGGTCAAGAGACCCAGTACTTC. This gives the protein CSARQPRGQETQYF.

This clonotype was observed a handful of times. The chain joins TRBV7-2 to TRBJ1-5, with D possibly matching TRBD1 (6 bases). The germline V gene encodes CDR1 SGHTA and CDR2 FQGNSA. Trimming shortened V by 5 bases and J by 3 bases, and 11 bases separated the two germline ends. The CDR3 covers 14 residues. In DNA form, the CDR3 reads TGTGCCAGCAGCATCACAGGGAACAATCAGCCCCAGCATTTT. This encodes CASSITGNNQPQHF.

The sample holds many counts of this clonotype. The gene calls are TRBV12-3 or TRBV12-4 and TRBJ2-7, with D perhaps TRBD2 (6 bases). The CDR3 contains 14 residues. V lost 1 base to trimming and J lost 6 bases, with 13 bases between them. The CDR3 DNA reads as TGTGCCAGCAGTTTAGGCGGGGCCCCCATCGAGCAGTACTTC. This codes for CASSLGGAPIEQYF.

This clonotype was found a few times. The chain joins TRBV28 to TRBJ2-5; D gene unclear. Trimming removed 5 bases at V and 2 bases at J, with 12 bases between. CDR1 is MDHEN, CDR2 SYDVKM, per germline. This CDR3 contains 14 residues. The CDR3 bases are TGTGCCAGCAGTCCCCGCAGAGTGCAAGAGACCCAGTACTTC. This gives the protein CASSPRRVQETQYF.

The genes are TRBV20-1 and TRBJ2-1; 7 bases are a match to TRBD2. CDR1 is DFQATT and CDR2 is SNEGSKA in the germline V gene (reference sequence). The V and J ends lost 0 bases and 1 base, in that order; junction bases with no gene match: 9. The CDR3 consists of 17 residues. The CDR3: CSARDPFGGGSYNEQFF. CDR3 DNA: TGCAGTGCTAGAGATCCCTTTGGCGGGGGATCCTACAATGAGCAGTTCTTC.

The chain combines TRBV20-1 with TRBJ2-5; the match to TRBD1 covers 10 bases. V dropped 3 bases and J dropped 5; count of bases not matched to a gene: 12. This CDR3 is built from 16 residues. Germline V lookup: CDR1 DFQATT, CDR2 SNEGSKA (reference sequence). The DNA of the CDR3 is TGCAGTGCTAGTCCGACCCAGACAGGGGGCGTGGAGACCCAGTACTTC. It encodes CSASPTQTGGVETQYF.

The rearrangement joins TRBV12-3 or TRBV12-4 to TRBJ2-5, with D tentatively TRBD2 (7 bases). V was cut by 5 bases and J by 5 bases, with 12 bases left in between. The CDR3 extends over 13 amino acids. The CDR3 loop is CASSPRGGETQYF. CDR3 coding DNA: TGTGCCAGCAGTCCCAGGGGAGGGGAGACCCAGTACTTC.

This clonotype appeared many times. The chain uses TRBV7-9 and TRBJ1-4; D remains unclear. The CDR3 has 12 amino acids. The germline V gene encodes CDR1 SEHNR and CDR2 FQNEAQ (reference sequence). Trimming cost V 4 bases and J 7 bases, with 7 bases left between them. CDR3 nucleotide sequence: TGTGCCAGCAGCTCCGGTTCTGAAAAACTGTTTTTT. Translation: CASSSGSEKLFF. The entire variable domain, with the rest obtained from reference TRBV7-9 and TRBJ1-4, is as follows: DTGVSQNPRHKITKRGQNVTFRCDPISEHNRLYWYRQTLGQGPEFLTYFQNEAQLEKSRLLSDRFSAERPKGSFSTLEIQRTEQGDSAMYLCASSSGSEKLFFGSGTQLSVL.

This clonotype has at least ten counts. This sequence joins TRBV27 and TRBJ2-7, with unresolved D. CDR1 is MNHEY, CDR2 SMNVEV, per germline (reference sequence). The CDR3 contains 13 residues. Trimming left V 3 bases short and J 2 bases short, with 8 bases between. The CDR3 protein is CASSLAGPYEQYF. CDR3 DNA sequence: TGTGCCAGCAGTTTGGCCGGACCCTACGAGCAGTACTTC.

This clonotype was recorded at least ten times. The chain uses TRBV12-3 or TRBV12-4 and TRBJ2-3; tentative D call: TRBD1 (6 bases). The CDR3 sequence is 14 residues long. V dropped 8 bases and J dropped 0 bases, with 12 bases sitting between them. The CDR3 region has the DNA TGTGCCAGCGGGGACAATTCTAGCACAGATACGCAGTATTTT. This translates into CASGDNSSTDTQYF.

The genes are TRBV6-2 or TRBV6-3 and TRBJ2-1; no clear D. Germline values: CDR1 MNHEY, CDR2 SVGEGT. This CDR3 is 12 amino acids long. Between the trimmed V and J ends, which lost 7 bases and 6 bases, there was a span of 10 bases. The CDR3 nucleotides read TGTGCCAGCAATGGACCCATCAATGAGCAGTTCTTC. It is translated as CASNGPINEQFF.

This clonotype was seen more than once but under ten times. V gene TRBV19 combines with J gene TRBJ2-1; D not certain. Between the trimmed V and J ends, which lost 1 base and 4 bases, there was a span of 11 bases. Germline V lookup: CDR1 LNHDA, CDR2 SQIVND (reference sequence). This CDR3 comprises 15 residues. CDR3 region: CASSIVGITYNEQFF. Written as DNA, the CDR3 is TGTGCCAGTAGTATAGTTGGGATTACGTACAATGAGCAGTTCTTC.